This T cell receptor beta chain was documented in a study of blood T cell repertoires in COVID-19. Study context: Samples of COVID-19 (acute and convalescent) were obtained from the United States, Italy and Spain. T cells, B-cell-depleted T cells, or PBMCs provided the cDNA or gDNA that served as material.

Only in-frame clones appear in the TCRdb table, and some are missing; sequencing was by immunoSEQ multiplex PCR. This table holds more than 200,000 clones, 88% found once. V shed 3 bases, J shed 2 bases, and the junction held 7 bases outside the gene matches. The CDR3 is 15 amino acids. Germline V CDR1 and CDR2: LGHNA, YNFKEQ. The sequence derives from a man aged 70 or older with acute or convalescent COVID-19. The source material was peripheral blood. This chain connects TRBV4-2 to TRBJ2-7, with 7 bases aligning to TRBD2. DNA of the CDR3: TGTGCCAGCAGCCATACCGAGGCGGGAGCCTACGAGCAGTACTTC. Translation gives CASSHTEAGAYEQYF.